The 22 T cell receptor beta chains reported below all come from one sample, sequenced in a study of molecular identifiers for immune sequencing clone quantification listed by TCRdb under 2018. The library was produced with PCR. TCRdb names Illumina HiSeq 4000 as the instrument used. TCRdb itself trimmed the public reads at Q25 with fastp, ran MiXCR and retained productive beta chains. One record per CDR3 amino acid sequence lists the most common genes and DNA. The sample has approximately 670,000 distinct CDR3 sequences on record, around 20% of them singletons. The ten biggest clones cover roughly 0.83% of the sample. Sequencing was done on a sample of naive CD8+ T cells from blood, with Jurkat cell RNA spiked in. Per the publication, the cell subset or site label means: FACS-sorted CD8+CD4-CCR7+CD45RA+ naive T cells. The receptors were sampled from a human donor in good health. Some libraries in this study had Jurkat cell RNA spiked in.

This clonotype has a count of ten or more. The V and J genes are TRBV27 and TRBJ1-1; TRBD1 agrees at 7 bases. Germline V gene lookup returns CDR1 MNHEY and CDR2 SMNVEV (reference sequence). The V gene end was trimmed by 5 bases and the J gene end by 8 bases; junction bases not matched to a gene: 8. The CDR3 runs 13 residues. The CDR3, as DNA: TGTGCCAGCAGTCCATGGACAGGAAGAGAAGCTTTCTTT. Protein sequence: CASSPWTGREAFF.

The count of this clonotype is one. This may arise from a read error, as a much more abundant clone is one base away. The CDR3 end shows no conserved phenylalanine or tryptophan, and so a read error is likely. The chain uses TRBV6-5 and TRBJ2-5; D is unclear. V was pared by 6 bases and J by 2 bases, with 16 bases between. Germline V CDR1 and CDR2: MNHEY, SVGAGI. This CDR3 comprises 15 residues. CDR3 sequence (DNA): TGTGCCAGCAGCTCAACGCCTTCTCAGCAAGAGACCCAGTACCTC. Its translation: CASSSTPSQQETQYL.

This clonotype was counted many times. V gene TRBV7-9 combines with J gene TRBJ1-1, with D perhaps TRBD1 (6 bases). The germline V gene encodes CDR1 SEHNR and CDR2 FQNEAQ (reference sequence). This CDR3 is 16 amino acids long. Trimming took 5 bases from V and 3 from J, leaving 19 bases between them. Here the CDR3 DNA reads TGTGCCAGCAGCCCTGGACAGTCCCAAGGCTACACTGAAGCTTTCTTT. It yields the protein CASSPGQSQGYTEAFF.

This clonotype was seen many times. The rearrangement joins TRBV7-9 to TRBJ2-7, with 7 bases aligning to TRBD2. With 6 bases clipped from V and 3 bases from J, the junction kept 5 bases outside the gene matches. The CDR3 sequence is 13 residues long. Germline V gene sequence: CDR1 SEHNR, CDR2 FQNEAQ (reference sequence). CDR3 bases: TGTGCCAGCAGTCCCAGGACTAGCTACGAGCAGTACTTC. Encoded protein: CASSPRTSYEQYF.

This clonotype was seen only a few times. The rearrangement uses TRBV7-9 and TRBJ1-4; 8 nucleotides match TRBD1. There are 15 residues in the CDR3. Germline lookup yields CDR1 SEHNR and CDR2 FQNEAQ (reference sequence). Trimming cost V 5 bases and J 6 bases; bases outside gene matches: 8. The CDR3 protein is CASSQSGTGYEKLFF. As DNA, the CDR3 is TGTGCCAGCAGCCAGTCCGGGACAGGATATGAAAAACTGTTTTTT.

This clonotype showed up just a few times. The genes are TRBV19 and TRBJ2-1; weak D call: TRBD1 (5 bases). The CDR3 has 14 amino acids. V shed 10 bases and J shed 7 bases, with 20 bases lying between them. Per germline, CDR1 LNHDA and CDR2 SQIVND (reference sequence). Here the CDR3 reads CATTDDLQVNEQFF. The DNA for the CDR3 is TGTGCCACCACGGACGACTTACAGGTTAATGAGCAGTTCTTC.

In its sample, this clonotype was seen many times. This chain links TRBV4-3 with TRBJ2-7; the D gene is possibly TRBD1 (7 bases). The CDR3 loop spans 13 amino acids. CDR1 LGHNA and CDR2 YSLEER come from the germline V gene. V shed 1 base and J shed 6 bases, with 10 bases lying between them. The chain's CDR3 is CASSQAQGGEQYF. The CDR3 DNA reads TGCGCCAGCAGCCAAGCTCAGGGGGGCGAGCAGTACTTC.

This clonotype was seen many times. V is TRBV6-1 and J is TRBJ1-4; no definite D call. The CDR3 loop spans 16 amino acids. Germline assignment: CDR1 MNHNS and CDR2 SASEGT. With 2 bases removed from V and 0 bases from J, the gap between germline ends came to 10 bases. The CDR3 coding sequence is TGTGCCAGCAGTGAATTCGAGGTATCAACTAATGAAAAACTGTTTTTT. Translating it yields CASSEFEVSTNEKLFF.

V is TRBV30 and J is TRBJ2-7; no reliable D call. Trimming shortened V by 1 base and J by 7 bases, and 14 bases separated the two germline ends. The germline CDR1 and CDR2 sequences are GTSNPN and SVGIG (reference sequence). The CDR3 totals 13 residues. In DNA, the CDR3 is TGTGCCTGGAGTGCGGGCCCCTACAATGAGCAGTACTTC. This translates into CAWSAGPYNEQYF.

This clonotype was counted many times. The J gene is TRBJ1-1, the V gene TRBV12-3 or TRBV12-4, with D unclear. The CDR3 has 12 amino acids. Trimming took off 5 bases at V and 5 bases at J, with 9 bases between the two ends. CDR3 amino acids: CASSPRPTEAFF. The CDR3 coding sequence is TGTGCCAGCAGTCCTAGACCTACTGAAGCTTTCTTT.

About this clonotype: A much larger clone lies a single base off, so this may be a read error. This chain links TRBV19 with TRBJ1-1; maybe TRBD1 (6 bases). CDR3 length equals 15 residues. CDR1 and CDR2 from the germline V gene are LNHDA and SQIVND (reference sequence). V was trimmed by 4 bases and J by 0 bases, leaving 12 bases between them. This CDR3 reads CASSNDQGMNTEAFF. DNA for the CDR3: TGTGCCAGTAGTAACGATCAGGGGATGAACACTGAAGCTTTCTTT.

This clonotype was picked up a small number of times. The chain recombines TRBV6-2 or TRBV6-3 with TRBJ2-7; TRBD2 is a possible D gene (6 bases). The germline V gene has CDR1 MNHEY and CDR2 SVGEGT. This CDR3 spans 16 amino acids. The V and J ends lost 6 bases and 2 bases respectively, with 20 bases between them. The CDR3 sequence is CASRPITGEGTYEQYF. The CDR3, as DNA: TGTGCCAGCAGACCAATCACGGGGGAAGGGACCTACGAGCAGTACTTC.

The V gene is TRBV2, the J gene TRBJ2-5; weak D call: TRBD2 (5 bases). Germline V gene data show CDR1 as SNHLY and CDR2 as FYNNEI. This CDR3 has 15 amino acids. The V gene lost 2 bases and the J gene lost 5 bases, with 15 bases spanning the gap. The CDR3 reads CASSERPRGRETQYF. In DNA form, the CDR3 reads TGTGCCAGCAGTGAAAGGCCACGAGGGCGGGAGACCCAGTACTTC.

The CDR3 reads CASSPTHYSNQPQHF. Written as DNA, the CDR3 is TGTGCCAGTAGCCCGACGCACTATAGCAATCAGCCCCAGCATTTT. The chain links TRBV19 to TRBJ1-5; D remains ambiguous. The CDR3 contains 15 residues. CDR1 is LNHDA and CDR2 is SQIVND in the germline V gene (reference sequence). The V gene lost 6 bases and the J gene lost 0 bases, with 12 bases spanning the gap.

This clonotype has ten or more counts. The rearrangement uses TRBV20-1 and TRBJ2-7; D might be TRBD2 (7 bases). The CDR3 totals 12 residues. Germline lookup yields CDR1 DFQATT and CDR2 SNEGSKA (reference sequence). Trimming shortened V by 5 bases and J by 4 bases, and 12 bases separated the two germline ends. The CDR3 region is CSARGAGYEQYF. The CDR3 coding sequence is TGCAGTGCTCGGGGGGCGGGGTACGAGCAGTACTTC.

This clonotype was picked up many times. The V gene is TRBV5-1, the J gene TRBJ2-3; 7 bases map to TRBD1. Germline CDR1 and CDR2: SGHRS and YFSETQ. The CDR3 spans 13 residues. V gave up 5 bases and J gave up 8 bases; unmatched junction bases: 8. CDR3: CASRYTGDSTQYF. In nucleotides, the CDR3 is TGCGCCAGCAGGTACACAGGGGATTCTACGCAGTATTTT.

This clonotype was observed many times. This rearrangement joins TRBV7-6 to TRBJ2-2; D call uncertain. Germline CDR1 SGHVS, CDR2 FNYEAQ. The V end lost 0 bases, the J end lost 0 bases, and 11 bases lay between the germline ends. The CDR3 consists of 17 residues. This chain's CDR3 is CASSLAYRASNTGELFF. CDR3 nucleotides: TGTGCCAGCAGCTTAGCTTATAGGGCCTCGAACACCGGGGAGCTGTTTTTT.

As to this clonotype: This clone may be a read error of a much larger clone one base away. The chain carries TRBV7-9 and TRBJ2-7, with 9 bases matching TRBD1. This CDR3 has 14 residues. The germline CDR1 and CDR2 sequences are SEHNR and FQNEAQ (reference sequence). The CDR3, as DNA: TGTGCCAGCGGCTTGGGACAGGGTCTGGACGAGCAGTACTTC. It is translated as CASGLGQGLDEQYF.

This clonotype has a handful of counts. The chain has TRBV4-2 and TRBJ2-1; 14 nucleotides align to TRBD2. CDR3 length: 17 amino acids. The V gene's germline CDR1 is LGHNA and CDR2 YNFKEQ. With 2 bases clipped from V and 6 bases from J, the junction kept 6 bases outside the gene matches. CDR3: CASSQPGTSGGLNEQFF. Here the CDR3 DNA reads TGTGCCAGCAGCCAACCGGGGACTAGCGGGGGCCTCAATGAGCAGTTCTTC.

This clonotype was counted many times. The V and J genes are TRBV3-1 and TRBJ2-5, with TRBD2 as a possible D gene (6 bases). Germline lookup yields CDR1 LGHDT and CDR2 YNNKEL (reference sequence). V shed 1 base and J shed 6 bases, with 12 bases lying between them. CDR3 length: 14 amino acids. CDR3 sequence (DNA): TGTGCCAGCAGCCAAGTACCTAGCGAGCAGACCCAGTACTTC. The encoded protein is CASSQVPSEQTQYF.

The chain links TRBV10-3 to TRBJ2-1; D gene uncertain. Trimming cost V 4 bases and J 0 bases, with 13 bases left between them. The CDR3 spans 16 residues. The germline V gene encodes CDR1 ENHRY and CDR2 SYGVKD. The CDR3 DNA is TGTGCCATCAGTGCCCCCGACAAGAGCTCCTACAATGAGCAGTTCTTC. This gives the protein CAISAPDKSSYNEQFF.

This clonotype was detected only a few times. This chain connects TRBV12-3 or TRBV12-4 to TRBJ2-2, with D tentatively TRBD2 (6 bases). The germline V and J ends were trimmed by 3 bases and 0 bases, with 17 bases remaining between them. The CDR3 has 18 amino acids. CDR3 region: CASSFPPGGATNTGELFF. CDR3 nucleotide sequence: TGTGCCAGCAGTTTCCCTCCAGGCGGGGCAACGAACACCGGGGAGCTGTTTTTT.